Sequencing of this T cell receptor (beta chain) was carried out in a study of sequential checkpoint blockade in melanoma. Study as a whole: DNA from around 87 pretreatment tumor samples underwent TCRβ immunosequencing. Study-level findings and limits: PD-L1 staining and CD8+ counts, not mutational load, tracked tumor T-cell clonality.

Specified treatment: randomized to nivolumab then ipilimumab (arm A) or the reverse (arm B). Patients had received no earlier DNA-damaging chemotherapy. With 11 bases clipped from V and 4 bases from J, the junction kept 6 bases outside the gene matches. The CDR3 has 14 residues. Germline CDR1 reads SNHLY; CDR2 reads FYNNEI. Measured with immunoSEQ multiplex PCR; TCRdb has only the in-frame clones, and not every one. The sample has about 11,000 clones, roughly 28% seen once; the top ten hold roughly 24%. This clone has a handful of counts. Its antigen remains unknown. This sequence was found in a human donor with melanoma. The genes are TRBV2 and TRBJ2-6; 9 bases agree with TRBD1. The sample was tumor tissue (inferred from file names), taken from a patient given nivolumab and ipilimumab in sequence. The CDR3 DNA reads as TGTGCCGGGGACAGGGAAACCGGGGCCAACGTCCTGACTTTC. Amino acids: CAGDRETGANVLTF.